This T cell receptor (beta chain) was obtained from a study of shared clonotypes between healthy human individuals. This table comes from immunoSEQ multiplex PCR, and its TCRdb copy is limited to in-frame clones, with some not included. The sample comprises a few million clones, 92% of which are singletons, and 0.3% to 0.4% rests with the top ten. Trimming left V 7 bases short and J 0 bases short, with 5 bases between. Germline V gives CDR1 SGDLS, CDR2 YYNGEE. The CDR3 extends over 13 amino acids. The rearrangement links TRBV9 to TRBJ2-6; D not resolved. Material for sequencing was naive CD4+ T cells from PBMCs. Specified subset: CD45RA+ positively selected. The sequence was obtained from a man between 18 and 35 years old in good health. Some clones in this sample may be carry-over from other donors' samples. The CDR3 spells CASRTSGANVLTF. CDR3 coding DNA: TGTGCCAGCCGTACCTCTGGGGCCAACGTCCTGACTTTC. Full variable domain (outside the CDR3, taken from reference TRBV9 and TRBJ2-6): DSGVTQTPKHLITATGQRVTLRCSPRSGDLSVYWYQQSLDQGLQFLIQYYNGEERAKGNILERFSAQQFPDLHSELNLSSLELGDSALYFCASRTSGANVLTFGAGSRLTVL.